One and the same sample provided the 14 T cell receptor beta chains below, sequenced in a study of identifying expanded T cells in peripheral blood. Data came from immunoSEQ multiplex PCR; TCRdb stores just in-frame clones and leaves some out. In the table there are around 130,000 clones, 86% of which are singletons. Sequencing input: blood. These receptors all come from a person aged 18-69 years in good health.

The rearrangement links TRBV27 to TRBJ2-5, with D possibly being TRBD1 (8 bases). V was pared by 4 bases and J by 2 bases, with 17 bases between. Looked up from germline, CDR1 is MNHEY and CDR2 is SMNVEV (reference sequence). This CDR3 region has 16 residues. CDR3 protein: CASSSAGQGLQETQYF. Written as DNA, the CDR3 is TGTGCCAGCAGTTCCGCCGGACAGGGACTACAAGAGACCCAGTACTTC.

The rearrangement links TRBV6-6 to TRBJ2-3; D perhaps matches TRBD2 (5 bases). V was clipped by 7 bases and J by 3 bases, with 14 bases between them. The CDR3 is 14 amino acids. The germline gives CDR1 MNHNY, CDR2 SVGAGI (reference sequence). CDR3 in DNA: TGTGCCAGCAAATCCGGGATCGCTACAGATACGCAGTATTTT. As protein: CASKSGIATDTQYF.

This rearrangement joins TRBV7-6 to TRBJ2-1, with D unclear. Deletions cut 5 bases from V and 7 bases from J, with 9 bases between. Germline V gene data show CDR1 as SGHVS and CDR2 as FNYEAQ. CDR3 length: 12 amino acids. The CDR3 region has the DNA TGTGCCAGCAGCCAGGATTGGAATGAGCAGTTCTTC. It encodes CASSQDWNEQFF.

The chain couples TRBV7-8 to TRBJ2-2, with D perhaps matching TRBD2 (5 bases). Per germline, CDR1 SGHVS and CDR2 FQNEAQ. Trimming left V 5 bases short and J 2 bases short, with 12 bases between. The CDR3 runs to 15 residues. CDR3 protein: CASSPGIGNTGELFF. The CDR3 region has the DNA TGTGCCAGCAGCCCGGGGATCGGTAACACCGGGGAGCTGTTTTTT.

This CDR3 reads CASSLYQNTIYF. CDR3 in DNA: TGTGCCAGCAGCTTGTATCAAAACACCATATATTTT. The genes are TRBV5-4 and TRBJ1-3; D ambiguous. The CDR3 covers 12 residues. Germline V gene lookup returns CDR1 SGHNT and CDR2 YYREEE (reference sequence). Trimming removed 1 base from V and 6 bases from J, with 5 bases in between.

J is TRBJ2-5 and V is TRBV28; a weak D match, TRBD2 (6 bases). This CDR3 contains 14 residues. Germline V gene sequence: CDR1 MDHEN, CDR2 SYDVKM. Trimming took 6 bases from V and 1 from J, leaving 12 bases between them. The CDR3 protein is CASSGTPLQETQYF. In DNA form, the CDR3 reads TGTGCCAGCAGCGGGACTCCACTCCAAGAGACCCAGTACTTC.

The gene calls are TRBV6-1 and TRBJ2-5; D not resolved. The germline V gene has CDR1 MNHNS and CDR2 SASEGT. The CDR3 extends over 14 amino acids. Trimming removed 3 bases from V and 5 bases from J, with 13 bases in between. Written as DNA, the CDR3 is TGTGCCAGCAGTGAGGGGATCCTCCCGGAGACCCAGTACTTC. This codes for CASSEGILPETQYF.

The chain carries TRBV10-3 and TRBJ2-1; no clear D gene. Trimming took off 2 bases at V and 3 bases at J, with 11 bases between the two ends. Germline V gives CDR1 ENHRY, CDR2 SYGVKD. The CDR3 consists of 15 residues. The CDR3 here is CAISELTGVYNEQFF. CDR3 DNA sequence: TGTGCCATCAGTGAGCTGACGGGTGTCTACAATGAGCAGTTCTTC.

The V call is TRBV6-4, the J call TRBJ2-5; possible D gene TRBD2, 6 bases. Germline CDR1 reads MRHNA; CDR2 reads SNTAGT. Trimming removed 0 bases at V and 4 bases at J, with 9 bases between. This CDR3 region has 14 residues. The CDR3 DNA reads TGTGCCAGCAGTGACTCCGGGAGCCCAGAGACCCAGTACTTC. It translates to CASSDSGSPETQYF.

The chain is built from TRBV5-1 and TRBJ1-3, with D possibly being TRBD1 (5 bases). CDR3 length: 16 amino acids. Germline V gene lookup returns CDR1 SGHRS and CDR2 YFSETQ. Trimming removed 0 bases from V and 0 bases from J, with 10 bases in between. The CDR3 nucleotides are TGCGCCAGCAGCTTGGGGGACCTGAGCTCTGGAAACACCATATATTTT. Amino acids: CASSLGDLSSGNTIYF.

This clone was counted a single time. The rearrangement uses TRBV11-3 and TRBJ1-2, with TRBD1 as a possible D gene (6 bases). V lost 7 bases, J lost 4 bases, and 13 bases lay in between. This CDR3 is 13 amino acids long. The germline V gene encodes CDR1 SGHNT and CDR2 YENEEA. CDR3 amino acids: CASKRGVSYGYTF. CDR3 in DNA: TGTGCCAGCAAGAGGGGGGTAAGCTATGGCTACACCTTC.

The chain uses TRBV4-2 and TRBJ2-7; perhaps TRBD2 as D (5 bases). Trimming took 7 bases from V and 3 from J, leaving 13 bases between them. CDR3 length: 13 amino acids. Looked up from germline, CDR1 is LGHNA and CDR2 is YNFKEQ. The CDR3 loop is CASTGRAYYEQYF. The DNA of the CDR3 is TGTGCCAGCACCGGGCGGGCATACTACGAGCAGTACTTC.

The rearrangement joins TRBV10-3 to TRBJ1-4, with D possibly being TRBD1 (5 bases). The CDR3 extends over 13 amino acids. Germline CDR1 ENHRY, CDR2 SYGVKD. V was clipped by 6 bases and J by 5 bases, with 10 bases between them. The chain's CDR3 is CAISGAGNEKLFF. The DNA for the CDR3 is TGTGCCATCAGCGGGGCGGGGAATGAAAAACTGTTTTTT.

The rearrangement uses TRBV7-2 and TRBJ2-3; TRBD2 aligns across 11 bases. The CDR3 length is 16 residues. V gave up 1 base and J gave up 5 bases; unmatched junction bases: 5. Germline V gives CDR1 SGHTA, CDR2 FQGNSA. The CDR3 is CASSLVSGGERDTQYF. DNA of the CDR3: TGTGCCAGCAGCTTAGTTAGCGGGGGGGAGAGAGATACGCAGTATTTT.